The 5 T cell receptor beta chains below come from one sample, sequenced in a study of blood T cell repertoires in COVID-19. Sequencing was performed with immunoSEQ multiplex PCR; in TCRdb, only in-frame clones are kept and a portion is missing. The table shows 270,000 or so clones, with about nine tenths occurring only once. Specimen: peripheral blood. These receptors originate from a woman aged 35 to 49 who had recovered from COVID-19.

The rearrangement uses TRBV5-1 and TRBJ2-5, with 7 bases that match TRBD1. The V segment lost 4 bases and the J segment 2 bases; nucleotides outside the gene matches: 5. The V gene's germline CDR1 is SGHRS and CDR2 YFSETQ. The CDR3 runs 14 residues. The CDR3: CASSQGQEQETQYF. The CDR3 DNA reads TGCGCCAGCAGCCAAGGACAGGAACAAGAGACCCAGTACTTC.

The genes are TRBV29-1 and TRBJ2-2, with TRBD2 matching over 8 bases. The CDR3 consists of 14 residues. The V gene end was trimmed by 6 bases and the J gene end by 7 bases; junction bases not matched to a gene: 10. Looked up from germline, CDR1 is SQVTM and CDR2 is ANQGSEA. The CDR3 region is CSVKPAGAGGELFF. CDR3 bases: TGCAGCGTGAAACCAGCGGGGGCTGGCGGGGAGCTGTTTTTT.

The rearrangement joins TRBV30 to TRBJ2-5, with 10 positions matching TRBD2. The CDR3 has 13 residues. In germline, CDR1 is GTSNPN, CDR2 SVGIG (reference sequence). The trim removed 4 bases at V and 7 bases at J, leaving 6 bases unmatched. CDR3 nucleotides: TGTGCCTGGAACCTAGCGGGAGCGGGGACCCAGTACTTC. It translates to CAWNLAGAGTQYF.

The sample holds one count of this clone. The V and J genes are TRBV6-5 and TRBJ2-7; the D gene is possibly TRBD1 (6 bases). Germline CDR1 reads MNHEY; CDR2 reads SVGAGI. The V end was cut by 6 bases, the J end by 2 bases, with 11 bases between. CDR3 length: 13 residues. The CDR3 nucleotides read TGTGCCAGCAGAGGACAGAGAACCTACGAGCAGTACTTC. Its translation is CASRGQRTYEQYF.

This chain links TRBV6-2 or TRBV6-3 with TRBJ1-2, with 7 bases fitting TRBD1. The CDR3 extends over 13 amino acids. V was clipped by 2 bases and J by 6 bases; unmatched bases: 3. CDR1 is MNHEY, CDR2 SVGEGT, per germline. CDR3 sequence reads: CASSYEGAHGYTF. The DNA for the CDR3 is TGTGCCAGCAGTTACGAGGGGGCGCATGGCTACACCTTC.